The entry below describes one T cell receptor (beta chain). It lacks a known antigen. No base quality information exists; no much larger clone differs at one position. The data are from a study of blood T cell repertoires in COVID-19 (dated by TCRdb to 2020 to 2022). Notes on the research overall: Samples from collaborators originated in the United States, Italy and Spain and spanned both the acute and convalescent phases of COVID-19. The material from the prospective study consisted of cDNA or gDNA derived from T cells, B-cell-depleted T cells, or PBMCs. Deeply sampled blood TCRbeta repertoires from subjects exposed to, actively infected with, or recovered from COVID-19 were included in the dataset. The repertoires were made available in a free public database intended to serve as a resource for research on the immune response to SARS-CoV-2. Samples came from the ongoing ImmuneRACE study (first 160 participants) plus 1,254 subjects from 6 global collaborators. Nearly every sample came with metadata listing a de-identified subject ID, COVID-19 status, age in years and sex. Where available, HLA class I and class II types were obtained from metadata supplied by the sample provider rather than from assay-based typing. Study-wide findings and limitations: How much clinical and demographic metadata was included differed by source and by participant, and the metadata was provided uncurated.

TCRbeta CDR3 regions were amplified from genomic DNA using the immunoSEQ Assay, a bias-controlled multiplex PCR. Under the source paper's analysis protocol: Nucleated cell counts per sample were estimated from amplification of reference gene primers within the assay. Sequence reads were collapsed and filtered to measure the absolute abundance of every unique TCRbeta CDR3 rearrangement. Productive Simpson clonality was computed per sample as the square root of Simpson's diversity index over productive rearrangements. Imported from immuneACCESS, the table was reduced by TCRdb to in-frame sequences with V and J called. These copies leave out some clones; in studies compared against another copy, an unresolved V gene accounts for under half, and the cause of the remainder is not known. Clone size and V and J calls were adopted from that table, with D and trimming inferred from the DNA. The sample table records approximately 150,000 clones; approximately 73% of these occur just once. Less than 4.5% of the sample belongs to the ten largest clones.

CDR1 LNHDA and CDR2 SQIVND were looked up in the germline V gene (reference sequence). The CDR3 sequence holds 13 residues, the cysteine and phenylalanine included. Only the CDR3 part of the read is kept: 39 bases, read in frame from the first base. V ends up 8 bases short and J 0 bases short, with an unmatched junction base count of 0. The collaborating institutions used their own protocols to collect whole blood in K2EDTA tubes. For TCRbeta analysis, collaborators shipped samples as frozen whole blood, isolated PBMCs, or DNA extracted from either of those sample types. What was sequenced was peripheral blood. The chain is made from TRBV19 and TRBJ2-2; 7 central nucleotides agree with TRBD1. This TCR derives from a man in his sixties with acute or convalescent COVID-19. The DNA reads as follows: TGTGCCAGTGACAGGGCGAACACCGGGGAGCTGTTTTTT. Its protein is CASDRANTGELFF.